This T cell receptor (beta chain) was recovered during a study of CD8 T cells in Susac syndrome. This CDR3 comprises 14 residues. Trimming removed 0 bases from V and 6 bases from J, with 11 bases in between. Germline lookup yields CDR1 LGHDT and CDR2 YNNKEL (reference sequence). Reverse transcription of about 0.5 to 1 ug RNA used random hexamers. Amplification of TCR beta CDR3 by immunoSEQ multiplex PCR spanned 54 Vbeta and 13 Jbeta. TCRdb re-analysed the immunoSEQ multiplex PCR reads in MiXCR, keeping a single row per CDR3 protein. The sample holds nearly 200,000 distinct CDR3 sequences; around 96% are singletons and the top ten take 0.085% to 0.095%.

The sample comprised CD4+ T cells from PBMCs. The rearrangement uses TRBV3-1 and TRBJ1-2; D call uncertain. This receptor was obtained from a human donor with multiple sclerosis. CDR3 residues: CASSQDLGRDGYTF. The CDR3 DNA reads TGTGCCAGCAGCCAAGACTTAGGGAGGGATGGCTACACCTTC. The variable domain in full, completed from reference TRBV3-1 and TRBJ1-2, reads DTAVSQTPKYLVTQMGNDKSIKCEQNLGHDTMYWYKQDSKKFLKIMFSYNNKELIINETVPNRFSPKSPDKAHLNLHINSLELGDSAVYFCASSQDLGRDGYTFGSGTRLTVV.